This T cell receptor beta chain stems from a study of T-cell memory formation after mild COVID-19. Each CDR3 protein is one row after TCRdb ran MiXCR on the 5' RACE reads. This table has under 700,000 distinct CDR3 sequences, about 20% appearing once. Germline CDR1 MNHEY, CDR2 SVGAGI. This CDR3 has 14 amino acids. Trimming at V came to 5 bases and at J to 2 bases, leaving 3 bases not matched to a gene. The TCR comes from an adult woman who had mild COVID-19 (a few samples of this study predate the infection). Cell type and time point are not known. Sequenced: PBMCs or a T cell subset sorted from them (not recorded which). The chain is built from TRBV6-5 and TRBJ2-7; 10 bases fit TRBD1. This CDR3 is CASSGTGAAYEQYF. DNA of the CDR3: TGTGCCAGCAGTGGGACAGGGGCGGCCTACGAGCAGTACTTC.